The present TCR beta chain was sequenced within a study of T cells in Graves' hyperthyroidism and ophthalmopathy. Study observations and caveats: Before onset, by a median of approximately 6.8 months, the model predicted ophthalmopathy.

Template material for amplifying TCR beta CDR3 regions consisted of RNA transcripts. Using the HTBI primer set, a first-round RT-PCR was run on the TCR CDR3. TCRdb analysed the multiplex PCR reads with MiXCR anew, one entry per CDR3 protein. The data contain hundreds of thousands of distinct CDR3 sequences, roughly 13% of them singletons. Those patients with uncontrolled infection, other autoimmune disease, pregnancy or lactation were excluded. Clinical symptoms, serum thyroxine and TRAb, thyroid ultrasound and orbital computed tomography were used for the diagnoses. V lost 10 bases and J 5 bases, leaving 12 bases between the germline ends. Germline V gene data show CDR1 as MGHDK and CDR2 as SYGVNS. The CDR3 is 12 residues long. This clonotype has a count of ten or more. Its antigen is not known.

V is TRBV25-1 and J is TRBJ1-5; unclear D gene. This clonotype was sampled from a woman aged 40-49 years with Graves' ophthalmopathy. The sample taken for sequencing was blood. CDR3 region: CANIPRYQPQHF. CDR3 nucleotide sequence: TGTGCCAACATTCCGAGATATCAGCCCCAGCATTTT.